Below are 25 T cell receptor beta chains sequenced from a single sample in a study of blood T cell repertoires in COVID-19. The protocol was immunoSEQ multiplex PCR, while the TCRdb copy is restricted to in-frame clones and leaves out a portion. Among 300,000 to 350,000 clones, 80% to 95% were seen once, and the ten largest hold around 6.8%. The sample was peripheral blood. The receptors here all came from a woman in her 30s with COVID-19, enrolled during active disease.

The CDR3 region has the DNA TGTGCCACCAGCCAGATTAGCGGGAGGGCCGGGGAGCTGTTTTTT. This encodes CATSQISGRAGELFF. This sequence joins TRBV15 and TRBJ2-2; 11 bases line up with TRBD2. CDR3 length: 15 residues. V lost 5 bases, J lost 6 bases, and 5 bases stayed unmatched. Germline CDR1 LNHNV, CDR2 YYDKDF (reference sequence).

This rearrangement joins TRBV6-4 to TRBJ1-1; TRBD1 agrees at 7 bases. Germline V gene data show CDR1 as MRHNA and CDR2 as SNTAGT. V was pared by 5 bases and J by 5 bases, with 5 bases of the junction left unmatched. CDR3 length equals 13 residues. CDR3 DNA: TGTGCCAGCAGTTATACAGGGGAGACTGAAGCTTTCTTT. Amino acids: CASSYTGETEAFF.

The chain carries TRBV2 and TRBJ1-2; D is ambiguous. CDR1 SNHLY and CDR2 FYNNEI come from the germline V gene. Trimming cost V 1 base and J 1 base, with 7 bases left between them. There are 14 residues in the CDR3. The CDR3 nucleotides read TGTGCCAGCAGTGAAGGAGAAGTTAACTATGGCTACACCTTC. Translated: CASSEGEVNYGYTF. Based on the CDR3 plus reference TRBV2 and TRBJ1-2, the full variable domain is EPEVTQTPSHQVTQMGQEVILRCVPISNHLYFYWYRQILGQKVEFLVSFYNNEISEKSEIFDDQFSVERPDGSNFTLKIRSTKLEDSAMYFCASSEGEVNYGYTFGSGTRLTVV.

This clone was seen just once. The chain has TRBV5-4 and TRBJ1-6, with 8 bases matching TRBD1. Germline V gene sequence: CDR1 SGHNT, CDR2 YYREEE (reference sequence). The CDR3 is 16 residues long. V lost 2 bases, J lost 5 bases, and 6 bases stayed unmatched. The CDR3 DNA reads TGTGCCAGCAGCTTTAATCAGGGGGCCGATAATTCACCCCTCCACTTT. The encoded protein is CASSFNQGADNSPLHF.

The chain has TRBV3-1 (or the pseudogene TRBV3-2) and TRBJ2-7, with TRBD2 as a possible D gene (6 bases). The germline CDR1 and CDR2 sequences are LGHDT and YNNKEL (reference sequence). The CDR3 runs to 15 residues. V shed 1 base and J shed 3 bases, with 13 bases lying between them. Here the CDR3 reads CASSQGGGVGYEQYF. Here the CDR3 DNA reads TGTGCCAGCAGCCAAGGAGGAGGGGTGGGCTACGAGCAGTACTTC.

The CDR3 DNA reads TGTGCCACCAGTGATTGGAGTAGCGGGAGATCCGGGGAGCTGTTTTTT. Residues: CATSDWSSGRSGELFF. The gene calls are TRBV24-1 and TRBJ2-2; 9 nucleotides align to TRBD2. From germline, CDR1 is KGHDR and CDR2 SFDVKD. The CDR3 is made up of 16 amino acids. Trimming cost V 2 bases and J 6 bases; bases outside gene matches: 6.

The chain combines TRBV6-5 with TRBJ2-7; 7 nucleotides match TRBD2. Germline V gene lookup returns CDR1 MNHEY and CDR2 SVGAGI. J lost 6 bases, V lost 2 bases, and 13 bases had no gene match. The CDR3 runs 16 residues. The CDR3 protein is CASSYQGGRPSGEQYF. CDR3 DNA sequence: TGTGCCAGCAGTTACCAGGGCGGGAGACCCTCCGGCGAGCAGTACTTC.

This chain joins TRBV24-1 and TRBJ2-1, with 10 bases matching TRBD2. The germline CDR1 and CDR2 sequences are KGHDR and SFDVKD. The CDR3 length is 14 residues. The V segment lost 5 bases and the J segment 4 bases; nucleotides outside the gene matches: 1. CDR3 coding DNA: TGTGCCACCAGTGGGACTAGCGGATACAATGAGCAGTTCTTC. As protein: CATSGTSGYNEQFF.

The rearrangement joins TRBV2 to TRBJ2-7; D ambiguous. The CDR3 has 12 residues. Germline V lookup: CDR1 SNHLY, CDR2 FYNNEI. V shed 4 bases and J shed 6 bases, with 10 bases lying between them. The CDR3 region has the DNA TGTGCCAGCAGTGGTTTGGTGCGCGAGCAGTACTTC. Amino acid sequence: CASSGLVREQYF.

The gene calls are TRBV4-1 and TRBJ1-2; D ambiguous. The germline gives CDR1 MGHRA, CDR2 YSYEKL. With 1 base removed from V and 3 bases from J, the gap between germline ends came to 6 bases. CDR3 length: 13 residues. DNA for the CDR3: TGCGCCAGCAGCCAAGGAACAGACTATGGCTACACCTTC. This gives the protein CASSQGTDYGYTF.

The V call is TRBV27, the J call TRBJ2-5, with TRBD2 identical over 12 bases. Germline CDR1 reads MNHEY; CDR2 reads SMNVEV (reference sequence). The CDR3 has 16 residues. The trim removed 6 bases at V and 5 bases at J, leaving 10 bases unmatched. The CDR3 loop reads CASRSASGRGRETQYF. CDR3 nucleotide sequence: TGTGCCAGCAGGTCAGCTAGCGGGAGGGGCCGGGAGACCCAGTACTTC.

The V and J genes are TRBV10-1 and TRBJ2-3; a possible D gene is TRBD1 (6 bases). Germline V gene sequence: CDR1 WNHNN, CDR2 SYGVQD (reference sequence). With 2 bases removed from V and 5 bases from J, the gap between germline ends came to 11 bases. This CDR3 comprises 14 residues. CDR3 DNA sequence: TGCGCCAGCAGTGAGGACAGGTTGGGAGATACGCAGTATTTT. Amino acid sequence: CASSEDRLGDTQYF.

The chain carries TRBV2 and TRBJ1-4, with a possible D match to TRBD1 (5 bases). This CDR3 is 14 amino acids long. Germline assignment: CDR1 SNHLY and CDR2 FYNNEI. V shed 5 bases and J shed 11 bases, with 18 bases lying between them. CDR3 bases: TGTGCCAGCAGTACACAGGTCTTGTCGAAGAAACTGTTTTTT. This sequence encodes CASSTQVLSKKLFF.

In its sample, this clone was seen once. The chain links TRBV27 to TRBJ1-1; D is unclear. Trimming removed 7 bases from V and 11 bases from J, with 14 bases in between. Germline-derived CDR1 and CDR2 are MNHEY and SMNVEV (reference sequence). This CDR3 comprises 11 residues. The CDR3: CASISSRSAFF. As DNA, the CDR3 is TGTGCCAGCATCTCGAGTAGGAGTGCTTTCTTT.

V and J are TRBV5-1 and TRBJ2-1; 7 bases align to TRBD2. V was pared by 0 bases and J by 2 bases, with 5 bases of the junction left unmatched. CDR3 length equals 16 residues. CDR1 and CDR2 (germline): SGHRS, YFSETQ. Here the CDR3 DNA reads TGCGCCAGCAGCTTGGACGGTAGCGGGCCCTACAATGAGCAGTTCTTC. Amino acid sequence: CASSLDGSGPYNEQFF.

The V call is TRBV27, the J call TRBJ2-1, with 9 bases fitting TRBD2. Germline values: CDR1 MNHEY, CDR2 SMNVEV (reference sequence). The CDR3 is 20 residues long. Unmatched junction bases numbered 26, after V lost 3 bases and J lost 11 bases. For the CDR3, the DNA is TGTGCCAGCAGTTTCCAATCTAACCCCCTCAGGGGCGGGAGGGCATATCAGCAGTTCTTC. Protein sequence: CASSFQSNPLRGGRAYQQFF.

The DNA for the CDR3 is TGTGCCAGCAGTGAACTAGCGGGAGTAGCAAATGAGCAGTTCTTC. It is translated as CASSELAGVANEQFF. The rearrangement joins TRBV6-4 to TRBJ2-1, with TRBD2 matching over 11 bases. This CDR3 region has 15 residues. Germline V gene lookup returns CDR1 MRHNA and CDR2 SNTAGT. V shed 3 bases, J shed 7 bases, and the junction held 5 bases outside the gene matches.

The rearrangement joins TRBV6-4 to TRBJ2-2; no firm D call. The CDR3 sequence is 14 residues long. Deletions cut 8 bases from V and 7 bases from J, with 17 bases between. Germline-derived CDR1 and CDR2 are MRHNA and SNTAGT. The CDR3 coding sequence is TGTGCCAGCCGCGCCCCTGGGCAGATCGGGGAGCTGTTTTTT. This translates into CASRAPGQIGELFF.

The genes are TRBV24-1 and TRBJ2-2; D not certain. Trimming removed 3 bases from V and 8 bases from J, with 6 bases in between. This CDR3 is built from 12 residues. CDR1 and CDR2 from the germline V gene are KGHDR and SFDVKD. This CDR3 reads CATSDIRGELFF. Here the CDR3 DNA reads TGTGCCACCAGTGATATCAGGGGGGAGCTGTTTTTT.

The chain recombines TRBV30 with TRBJ2-7; the D gene is possibly TRBD2 (7 bases). The V end lost 4 bases, the J end lost 4 bases, and 17 bases lay between the germline ends. The CDR3 length is 14 residues. CDR1 is GTSNPN and CDR2 is SVGIG in the germline V gene (reference sequence). CDR3 DNA: TGTGCCTGGACCACAGGGAGGGGGGGATACGAGCAGTACTTC. This codes for CAWTTGRGGYEQYF. Full variable domain (rest looked up from reference TRBV30 and TRBJ2-7): SQTIHQWPATLVQPVGSPLSLECTVEGTSNPNLYWYRQAAGRGLQLLFYSVGIGQISSEVPQNLSASRPQDRQFILSSKKLLLSDSGFYLCAWTTGRGGYEQYFGPGTRLTVT.

The DNA for the CDR3 is TGTGCCAGCAGCTTAACGACAGACACAGATACGCAGTATTTT. This encodes CASSLTTDTDTQYF. V and J are TRBV7-3 and TRBJ2-3; a possible D gene is TRBD1 (5 bases). The ends were cut back, 0 bases at V and 2 bases at J, with 6 bases in the middle. This CDR3 is built from 14 residues. CDR1 is SGHTA and CDR2 is FQGTGA in the germline V gene. Combining the CDR3 with reference TRBV7-3 and TRBJ2-3 gives the whole variable domain GAGVSQTPSNKVTEKGKYVELRCDPISGHTALYWYRQSLGQGPEFLIYFQGTGAADDSGLPNDRFFAVRPEGSVSTLKIQRTERGDSAVYLCASSLTTDTDTQYFGPGTRLTVL.

This chain links TRBV27 with TRBJ1-5; 8 nucleotides match TRBD1. The trim removed 6 bases at V and 0 bases at J, leaving 7 bases unmatched. Germline V gene data show CDR1 as MNHEY and CDR2 as SMNVEV (reference sequence). CDR3 size: 16 residues. The CDR3 sequence is CASSSHDRGSNQPQHF. The CDR3 nucleotides read TGTGCCAGCAGCTCTCATGACAGGGGTAGCAATCAGCCCCAGCATTTT.

This sequence joins TRBV18 and TRBJ1-5; 7 nucleotides line up with TRBD1. After removal of 2 bases from V and 9 bases from J, the junction contained 10 bases not matched to a gene. Looked up from germline, CDR1 is KGHSH and CDR2 is LQKENI. The CDR3 is 15 residues long. The DNA for the CDR3 is TGTGCCAGCTCACCAGCCGGGACAGAAGTGGCGCCCCAGCATTTT. Its translation: CASSPAGTEVAPQHF.

V is TRBV10-2 and J is TRBJ2-1; 10 nucleotides match TRBD2. With 3 bases clipped from V and 8 bases from J, the junction kept 7 bases outside the gene matches. Per the germline V gene, CDR1 is WSHSY and CDR2 is SAAADI. CDR3 length: 15 residues. The CDR3 reads CASSDGLAGADEQFF. The CDR3 nucleotides are TGCGCCAGCAGTGACGGCCTAGCGGGAGCTGATGAGCAGTTCTTC.

The rearrangement joins TRBV19 to TRBJ2-1, with D tentatively TRBD2 (6 bases). Per germline, CDR1 LNHDA and CDR2 SQIVND (reference sequence). The CDR3 is 14 amino acids. Trimming shortened V by 1 base and J by 7 bases, and 11 bases separated the two germline ends. The CDR3 DNA sequence: TGTGCCAGTAGTATAGGGGCGGGGTGGAATGAGCAGTTCTTC. It yields the protein CASSIGAGWNEQFF. The full variable domain, in which reference TRBV19 and TRBJ2-1 provide the parts outside the CDR3, is DGGITQSPKYLFRKEGQNVTLSCEQNLNHDAMYWYRQDPGQGLRLIYYSQIVNDFQKGDIAEGYSVSREKKESFPLTVTSAQKNPTAFYLCASSIGAGWNEQFFGPGTRLTVL.